The clone carrying this T cell receptor (beta chain) has a single count. This sample is part of a study of T cell changes during pregnancy in multiple sclerosis. CDR1 is SNHLY, CDR2 FYNNEI, per germline. This CDR3 spans 15 amino acids. The ends lost 6 bases at V and 5 bases at J; junction bases unmatched: 10. The table came from immunoSEQ multiplex PCR; TCRdb's copy has only in-frame clones and leaves some out. This sample has approximately 31,000 clones, with about nine tenths found just once. The TCR was taken from a female donor in good health, enrolled as a control in a pregnancy study. The chain is built from TRBV2 and TRBJ2-7; 10 nucleotides agree with TRBD1. The starting material was CD4+ T cells from peripheral blood mononuclear cells, obtained in the second trimester of pregnancy. The CDR3 DNA reads as TGTGCCAGCAGCGACTTGGGACAGGGGAGACACGAGCAGTACTTC. Encoded protein: CASSDLGQGRHEQYF.